Below, 6 T cell receptor beta chains from the same sample are listed, as sequenced in a study of beta chain features in type 1 diabetes. Sequenced material consisted of expressed TCRB transcripts (all of the isolated RNA was reverse transcribed). Clones were sequenced by immunoSEQ multiplex PCR, and TCRdb holds only the in-frame ones, with some missing. The profile shows about 470,000 clones, approximately 30% of them singletons. The sequenced sample was naive CD4+ T cells from blood. The source of these receptors is a man aged 18-30 years in good health.

CDR3 loop: CAISESSRNLGESDTQYF. The CDR3, as DNA: TGTGCCATCAGTGAGTCGAGTAGGAACCTAGGCGAGTCAGATACGCAGTATTTT. This chain joins TRBV10-3 and TRBJ2-3; D remains unclear. The CDR3 is 18 amino acids. The ends were cut back, 0 bases at V and 4 bases at J, with 20 bases in the middle. Germline assignment: CDR1 ENHRY and CDR2 SYGVKD.

The chain joins TRBV15 to TRBJ2-1; TRBD1 is a possible D gene (6 bases). This CDR3 is built from 18 residues. V lost 0 bases and J lost 7, with 22 bases in between. The germline V gene encodes CDR1 LNHNV and CDR2 YYDKDF (reference sequence). This CDR3 reads CATSREFLKPQGLNEQFF. The CDR3 DNA is TGTGCCACCAGCAGAGAATTCCTAAAACCACAGGGTTTGAATGAGCAGTTCTTC.

This clone came up a few times. The V call is TRBV30, the J call TRBJ2-1; maybe TRBD2 (5 bases). The CDR3 extends over 11 amino acids. Germline CDR1 GTSNPN, CDR2 SVGIG (reference sequence). The V gene lost 3 bases and the J gene lost 13 bases, with 13 bases spanning the gap. The DNA of the CDR3 is TGTGCCTGGAGGTTTGAGGGTCAACAGTTCTTC. Translating gives CAWRFEGQQFF.

The gene calls are TRBV9 and TRBJ2-1; 7 positions agree with TRBD2. The V gene's germline CDR1 is SGDLS and CDR2 YYNGEE. This CDR3 is 14 amino acids long. The junction had 3 bases not matched to a gene; V was cut back by 4 bases and J by 2 bases. DNA for the CDR3: TGTGCCAGCAGCATCAGCGGGACCTACAATGAGCAGTTCTTC. This translates into CASSISGTYNEQFF.

The V call is TRBV29-1, the J call TRBJ2-2; no clear D. The CDR3 is 12 residues long. The V gene's germline CDR1 is SQVTM and CDR2 ANQGSEA. Trimming stripped 7 bases from V and 1 base from J, with 7 bases between. The CDR3 DNA is TGCAGCGCCGCGGAGAACACCGGGGAGCTGTTTTTT. It translates to CSAAENTGELFF.

The table lists this clone with a few counts. The rearrangement links TRBV9 to TRBJ1-2; D ambiguous. Per the germline V gene, CDR1 is SGDLS and CDR2 is YYNGEE. V was clipped by 0 bases and J by 5 bases, with 5 bases between them. CDR3 length: 12 residues. CDR3 protein: CASSVGLYGYTF. The CDR3 DNA is TGTGCCAGCAGCGTAGGTCTATATGGCTACACCTTC.